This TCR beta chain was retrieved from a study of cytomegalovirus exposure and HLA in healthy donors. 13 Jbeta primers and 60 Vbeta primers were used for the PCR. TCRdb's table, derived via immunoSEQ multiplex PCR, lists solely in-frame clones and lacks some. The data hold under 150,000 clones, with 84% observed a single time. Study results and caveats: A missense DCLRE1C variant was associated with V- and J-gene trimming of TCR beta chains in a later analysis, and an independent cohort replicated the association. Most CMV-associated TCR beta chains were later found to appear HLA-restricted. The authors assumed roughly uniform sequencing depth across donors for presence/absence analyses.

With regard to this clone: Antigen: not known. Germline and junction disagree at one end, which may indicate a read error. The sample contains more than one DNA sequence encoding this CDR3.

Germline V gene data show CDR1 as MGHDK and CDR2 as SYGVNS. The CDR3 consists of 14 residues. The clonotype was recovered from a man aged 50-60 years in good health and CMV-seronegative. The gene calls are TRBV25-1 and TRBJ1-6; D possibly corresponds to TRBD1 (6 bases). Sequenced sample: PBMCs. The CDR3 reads CASSGGTPNSPLHF. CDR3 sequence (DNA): TGTGCCAGCAGTGGGGGGACACCTAATTCCCCCCTCCACTTT.